The 4 T cell receptor beta chains reported below all come from one sample, sequenced in a study of blood T cells in healthy people across ages (dated by TCRdb to the mid-2010s). Library preparation employed 5' RACE. The run used an Illumina HiSeq 2500. The second PCR ran for roughly 7 to 12 cycles and used a J-beta primer mix along with a sample-barcoded 5' primer. The raw public reads went through TCRdb reprocessing: fastp at Q25, MiXCR clone calling, in-frame beta chains kept. Rows with one shared CDR3 protein collapse into an entry with the most common genes and DNA. For this sample the table gives roughly 500,000 distinct CDR3 sequences, of which 27% were detected only once. The ten largest account for approximately 17% of the sample. Sequenced sample: blood. These receptors were taken from a woman in her seventies in good health.

V usage is TRBV7-2 and J usage is TRBJ2-1; D is undetermined. There are 14 residues in the CDR3. The V end lost 4 bases, the J end lost 2 bases, and 9 bases lay between the germline ends. CDR1 and CDR2 from the germline V gene are SGHTA and FQGNSA. CDR3 in amino acids: CASSSATPYNEQFF. DNA of the CDR3: TGTGCCAGCAGCTCCGCCACCCCCTACAATGAGCAGTTCTTC.

This chain joins TRBV20-1 and TRBJ2-5, with TRBD2 as a possible D gene (6 bases). Germline CDR1 is DFQATT and CDR2 is SNEGSKA (reference sequence). The V gene lost 3 bases and the J gene lost 6 bases, with 17 bases spanning the gap. This CDR3 spans 14 amino acids. Here the CDR3 reads CSASEGRGSKTQYF. CDR3 coding DNA: TGCAGTGCTAGTGAAGGTCGGGGGTCAAAGACCCAGTACTTC.

The chain is built from TRBV4-2 and TRBJ1-1; TRBD1 is a possible D gene (5 bases). V gave up 11 bases and J gave up 3 bases, with 22 bases separating them. Germline V gives CDR1 LGHNA, CDR2 YNFKEQ. CDR3 length: 15 residues. This CDR3 reads CAGNQETAEHTEAFF. The CDR3 region has the DNA TGTGCCGGCAACCAAGAGACAGCCGAGCACACTGAAGCTTTCTTT.

This chain uses TRBV19 with TRBJ1-1; D is perhaps TRBD1 (6 bases). The CDR3 consists of 14 residues. CDR1 LNHDA and CDR2 SQIVND come from the germline V gene (reference sequence). The V gene lost 3 bases and the J gene lost 5 bases, with 13 bases spanning the gap. The CDR3 DNA reads as TGTGCCAGTAGTATGGTTTCAGGGGTAACTGAAGCTTTCTTT. Its translation is CASSMVSGVTEAFF. Full variable domain (rest looked up from reference TRBV19 and TRBJ1-1): DGGITQSPKYLFRKEGQNVTLSCEQNLNHDAMYWYRQDPGQGLRLIYYSQIVNDFQKGDIAEGYSVSREKKESFPLTVTSAQKNPTAFYLCASSMVSGVTEAFFGQGTRLTVV.